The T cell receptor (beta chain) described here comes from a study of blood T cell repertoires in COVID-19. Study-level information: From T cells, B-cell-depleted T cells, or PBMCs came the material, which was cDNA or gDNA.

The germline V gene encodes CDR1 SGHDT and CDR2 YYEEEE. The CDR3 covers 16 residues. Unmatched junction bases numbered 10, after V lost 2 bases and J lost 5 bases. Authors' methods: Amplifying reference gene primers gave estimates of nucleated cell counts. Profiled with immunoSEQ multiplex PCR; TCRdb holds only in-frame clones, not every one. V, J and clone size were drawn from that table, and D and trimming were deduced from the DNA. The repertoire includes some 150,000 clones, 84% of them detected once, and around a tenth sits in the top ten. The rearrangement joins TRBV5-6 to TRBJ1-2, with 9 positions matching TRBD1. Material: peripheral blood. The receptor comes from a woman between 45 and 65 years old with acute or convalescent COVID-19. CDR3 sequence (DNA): TGTGCCAGCAGCTTTGTCTCTACGGGACAGGGATATGGCTACACCTTC. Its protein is CASSFVSTGQGYGYTF.